These 18 T cell receptor beta chains originate from one sample sequenced in a study of control samples from healthy donors and cancer patients. Method: immunoSEQ multiplex PCR; TCRdb's copy keeps in-frame clones and lacks some. The data contain 210,000 or so clones, about nine tenths of them singletons. Sequenced: blood. These TCRs come from a young man in good health.

This clone is a singleton in its sample. This rearrangement joins TRBV5-4 to TRBJ1-2; D is possibly TRBD1 (5 bases). This CDR3 comprises 14 residues. The V end was cut by 0 bases, the J end by 5 bases, with 11 bases between. Germline assignment: CDR1 SGHNT and CDR2 YYREEE (reference sequence). The CDR3 sequence: CASSLVGRQYGYTF. CDR3 bases: TGTGCCAGCAGCTTGGTGGGACGGCAATATGGCTACACCTTC.

In its sample, this clone was seen a few times. This chain uses TRBV6-5 with TRBJ1-5; D gene ambiguous. V lost 7 bases and J lost 0, with 4 bases in between. The CDR3 contains 12 residues. Germline V gene lookup returns CDR1 MNHEY and CDR2 SVGAGI. The CDR3 nucleotides are TGTGCCAGCACATATAGCAATCAGCCCCAGCATTTT. As protein: CASTYSNQPQHF.

This sequence joins TRBV4-1 and TRBJ2-3, with D perhaps matching TRBD1 (5 bases). The CDR3 extends over 16 amino acids. Germline-derived CDR1 and CDR2 are MGHRA and YSYEKL. Trimming removed 2 bases at V and 0 bases at J, with 12 bases between. CDR3 in DNA: TGCGCCAGCAGCCAACGACAGCCGACTAGCACAGATACGCAGTATTTT. As protein: CASSQRQPTSTDTQYF.

The CDR3 bases are TGTGCCAGCAGCACGGAAGGGGGCTCTGGAAACACCATATATTTT. It encodes CASSTEGGSGNTIYF. The V and J genes are TRBV9 and TRBJ1-3; possibly TRBD1 for D (6 bases). Germline CDR1 reads SGDLS; CDR2 reads YYNGEE. V gave up 4 bases and J gave up 0 bases, with 11 bases separating them. This CDR3 spans 15 amino acids.

The gene calls are TRBV15 and TRBJ1-1, with 7 positions matching TRBD1. The V and J ends lost 0 bases and 1 base, in that order; junction bases with no gene match: 2. Germline V gene data show CDR1 as LNHNV and CDR2 as YYDKDF (reference sequence). The CDR3 is made up of 15 amino acids. The CDR3 spells CATSRDGTANTEAFF. In nucleotides, the CDR3 is TGTGCCACCAGCAGAGACGGGACAGCGAACACTGAAGCTTTCTTT.

This chain uses TRBV5-1 with TRBJ1-2; D possibly corresponds to TRBD1 (5 bases). The length of the CDR3 is 14 residues. The V end lost 4 bases, the J end lost 4 bases, and 14 bases lay between the germline ends. Germline-derived CDR1 and CDR2 are SGHRS and YFSETQ. The CDR3 coding sequence is TGCGCCAGCAGCCCGGGACGGAGTGGCTATGGCTACACCTTC. It is translated as CASSPGRSGYGYTF.

V gene TRBV27 combines with J gene TRBJ2-3; D is ambiguous. This CDR3 comprises 14 residues. V was shortened by 2 bases and J by 4 bases, with 10 bases between the two germline ends. The germline V gene encodes CDR1 MNHEY and CDR2 SMNVEV (reference sequence). The CDR3, as DNA: TGTGCCAGCAGTTTAGAACTTCCCTCAGATACGCAGTATTTT. It yields the protein CASSLELPSDTQYF.

V and J are TRBV11-2 and TRBJ1-5; D gene uncertain. Germline lookup yields CDR1 SGHAT and CDR2 FQNNGV. The V end was cut by 1 base, the J end by 5 bases, with 6 bases between. This CDR3 is built from 13 residues. CDR3 coding DNA: TGTGCCAGCAGCTTAGGTCTCTATCAGCCCCAGCATTTT. Its protein product is CASSLGLYQPQHF.

The chain has TRBV19 and TRBJ1-1; D is perhaps TRBD1 (5 bases). Germline loops: CDR1 LNHDA, CDR2 SQIVND (reference sequence). This CDR3 spans 17 amino acids. Trimming took off 1 base at V and 4 bases at J, with 19 bases between the two ends. Here the CDR3 reads CASSIVPSAGKTTEAFF. The CDR3 bases are TGTGCCAGTAGTATAGTCCCTTCGGCAGGGAAGACCACTGAAGCTTTCTTT.

This chain's CDR3 is CASSSIKSSYNEQFF. Here the CDR3 DNA reads TGTGCCAGCAGCTCTATTAAGAGCTCCTACAATGAGCAGTTCTTC. The chain recombines TRBV5-4 with TRBJ2-1; D remains unclear. V was clipped by 3 bases and J by 0 bases, with 10 bases between them. Looked up from germline, CDR1 is SGHNT and CDR2 is YYREEE (reference sequence). The CDR3 consists of 15 residues.

The chain links TRBV25-1 to TRBJ2-7; 9 bases line up with TRBD2. The CDR3 loop spans 16 amino acids. Germline V gives CDR1 MGHDK, CDR2 SYGVNS. V gave up 6 bases and J gave up 6 bases; unmatched junction bases: 15. The CDR3, as DNA: TGTGCCAGCAGCCCCAACGATGGGCTAGCGGGGAGCGAGCAGTACTTC. Amino acid sequence: CASSPNDGLAGSEQYF.

The CDR3 here is CASSLGGNRNTEAFF. The CDR3 nucleotides read TGTGCCAGCAGCTTAGGGGGGAACAGGAACACTGAAGCTTTCTTT. The rearrangement uses TRBV7-9 and TRBJ1-1; possible D gene TRBD1, 5 bases. This CDR3 is built from 15 residues. V dropped 1 base and J dropped 1 base, with 10 bases sitting between them. Germline V lookup: CDR1 SEHNR, CDR2 FQNEAQ (reference sequence).

The rearrangement joins TRBV5-1 to TRBJ1-4; D is ambiguous. The length of the CDR3 is 15 residues. Between the trimmed V and J ends, which lost 4 bases and 5 bases, there was a span of 15 bases. Germline V CDR1 and CDR2: SGHRS, YFSETQ. The CDR3 DNA follows: TGCGCCAGCAGCAGACGAGCGGGTGAGAATGAAAAACTGTTTTTT. Encoded protein: CASSRRAGENEKLFF.

The chain uses TRBV19 and TRBJ2-3; D gene uncertain. The CDR3 contains 13 residues. Between the trimmed V and J ends, which lost 5 bases and 4 bases, there was a span of 10 bases. The germline V gene has CDR1 LNHDA and CDR2 SQIVND (reference sequence). DNA for the CDR3: TGTGCCAGTAGTGCCCATTTTTCAGATACGCAGTATTTT. It translates to CASSAHFSDTQYF. Based on the CDR3 plus reference TRBV19 and TRBJ2-3, the full variable domain is DGGITQSPKYLFRKEGQNVTLSCEQNLNHDAMYWYRQDPGQGLRLIYYSQIVNDFQKGDIAEGYSVSREKKESFPLTVTSAQKNPTAFYLCASSAHFSDTQYFGPGTRLTVL.

The chain couples TRBV5-1 to TRBJ2-3, with D hard to call. Trimming removed 1 base from V and 2 bases from J, with 8 bases in between. Germline-derived CDR1 and CDR2 are SGHRS and YFSETQ. The CDR3 contains 14 residues. CDR3 coding DNA: TGCGCCAGCAGCTTGTCGGCCAACACAGATACGCAGTATTTT. The encoded protein is CASSLSANTDTQYF.

The rearrangement links TRBV29-1 to TRBJ1-4; 12 bases agree with TRBD1. The germline gives CDR1 SQVTM, CDR2 ANQGSEA. The ends lost 3 bases at V and 8 bases at J; junction bases unmatched: 1. This CDR3 contains 13 residues. The CDR3 loop is CSVEGTGGEKLFF. The CDR3, as DNA: TGCAGCGTTGAGGGGACAGGGGGCGAAAAACTGTTTTTT.

V gene TRBV2 combines with J gene TRBJ1-2, with D possibly TRBD1 on 5 matching bases. The V gene's germline CDR1 is SNHLY and CDR2 FYNNEI. Trimming cost V 2 bases and J 8 bases, with 9 bases left between them. The CDR3 spans 12 residues. The CDR3 is CASSEQEGGYTF. The DNA for the CDR3 is TGTGCCAGCAGTGAACAGGAGGGGGGCTACACCTTC.

V is TRBV9 and J is TRBJ2-1; no firm D call. The germline CDR1 and CDR2 sequences are SGDLS and YYNGEE. Trimming removed 0 bases at V and 9 bases at J, with 7 bases between. The CDR3 has 12 amino acids. CDR3 amino acids: CASSVVHGEQFF. The CDR3 DNA reads as TGTGCCAGCAGCGTAGTCCATGGTGAGCAGTTCTTC.